The text below deals with one TCR beta chain. Antigen unknown. This same CDR3 is encoded by further DNA sequences in the sample. The V segment lost 6 bases and the J segment 4 bases; nucleotides outside the gene matches: 5. In germline, CDR1 is LNHDA, CDR2 SQIVND (reference sequence). The CDR3 runs to 14 residues. The assay was immunoSEQ multiplex PCR, and TCRdb's table has in-frame clones only and misses some. The sample consists of about 2 million clones, less than 95% of them appearing once. The data derive from a study of shared clonotypes between healthy human individuals. Overall study: Each donor had three CD4 naive, three CD4 memory, two CD8 naive and one CD8 memory plate.

In the naive CD8 group, cells lacked CD45RO and were positively selected for CCR7, so terminally differentiated effector memory CD45RA+ cells were left out. Notes on the study in general: Unshared clonotypes carried lower generation probabilities than those common to all four donors. The diversity represented, both genetic and in exposure history, was limited by few donors. It was observed that approximately 5% of naive CD4 clonotypes were shared across several donors.

The V and J genes are TRBV19 and TRBJ2-7, with TRBD2 matching 11 bases. The sequence was collected from a man between 18 and 35 years old in good health. What was sequenced was naive CD8+ T cells sorted from blood. CDR3 nucleotide sequence: TGTGCCAGTAGCATCACTAGCGGGAGTTACGAGCAGTACTTC. This codes for CASSITSGSYEQYF.